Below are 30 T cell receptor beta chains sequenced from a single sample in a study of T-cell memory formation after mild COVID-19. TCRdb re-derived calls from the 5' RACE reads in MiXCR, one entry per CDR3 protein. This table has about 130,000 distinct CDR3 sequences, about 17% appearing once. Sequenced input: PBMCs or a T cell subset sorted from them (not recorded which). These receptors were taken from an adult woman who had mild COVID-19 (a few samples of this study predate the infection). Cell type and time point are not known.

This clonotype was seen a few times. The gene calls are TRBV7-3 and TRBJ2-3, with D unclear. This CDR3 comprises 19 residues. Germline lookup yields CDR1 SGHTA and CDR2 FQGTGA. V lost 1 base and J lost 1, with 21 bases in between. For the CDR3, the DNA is TGTGCCAGCAGCTTAAATTATTTTCCGGACGGAGCAGGCACAGATACGCAGTATTTT. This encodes CASSLNYFPDGAGTDTQYF.

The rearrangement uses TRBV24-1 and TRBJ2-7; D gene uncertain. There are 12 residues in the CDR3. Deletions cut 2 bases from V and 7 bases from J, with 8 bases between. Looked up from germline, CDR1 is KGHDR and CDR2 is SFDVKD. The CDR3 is CATSDSKSEQYF. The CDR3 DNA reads TGTGCCACCAGTGATTCAAAATCGGAGCAGTACTTC.

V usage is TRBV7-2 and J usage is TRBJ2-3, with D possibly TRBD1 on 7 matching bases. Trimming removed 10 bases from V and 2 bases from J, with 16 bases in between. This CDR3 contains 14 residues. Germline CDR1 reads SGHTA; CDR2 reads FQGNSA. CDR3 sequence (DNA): TGTGCCACCCCCGGAGGGGGCAACACAGATACGCAGTATTTT. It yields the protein CATPGGGNTDTQYF.

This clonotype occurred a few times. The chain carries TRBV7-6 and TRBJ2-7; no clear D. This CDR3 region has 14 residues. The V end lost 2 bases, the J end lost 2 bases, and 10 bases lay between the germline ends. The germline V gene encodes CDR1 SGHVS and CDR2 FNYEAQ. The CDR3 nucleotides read TGTGCCAGCAGCTTAACGGTCAGGACCTACGAGCAGTACTTC. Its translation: CASSLTVRTYEQYF.

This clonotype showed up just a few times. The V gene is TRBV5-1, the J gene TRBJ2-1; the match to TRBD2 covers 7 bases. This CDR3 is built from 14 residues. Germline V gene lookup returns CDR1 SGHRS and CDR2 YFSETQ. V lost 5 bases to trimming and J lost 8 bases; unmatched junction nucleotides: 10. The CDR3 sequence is CASRSGERSHEQFF. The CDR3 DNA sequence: TGCGCCAGCAGGAGCGGGGAGAGGAGCCATGAGCAGTTCTTC.

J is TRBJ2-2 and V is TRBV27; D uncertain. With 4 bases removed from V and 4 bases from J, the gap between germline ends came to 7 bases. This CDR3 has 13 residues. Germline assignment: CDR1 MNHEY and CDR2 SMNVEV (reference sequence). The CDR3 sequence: CASSSPFTGELFF. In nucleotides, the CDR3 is TGTGCCAGCAGTTCCCCCTTCACCGGGGAGCTGTTTTTT.

CDR3 in DNA: TGTGCCAGCAGCTCAGGGGGCCGCACAGATACGCAGTATTTT. Protein product: CASSSGGRTDTQYF. V usage is TRBV7-8 and J usage is TRBJ2-3; 8 bases align to TRBD1. Germline V gene lookup returns CDR1 SGHVS and CDR2 FQNEAQ. The CDR3 has 14 residues. V lost 4 bases and J lost 1; bases outside the gene matches: 1.

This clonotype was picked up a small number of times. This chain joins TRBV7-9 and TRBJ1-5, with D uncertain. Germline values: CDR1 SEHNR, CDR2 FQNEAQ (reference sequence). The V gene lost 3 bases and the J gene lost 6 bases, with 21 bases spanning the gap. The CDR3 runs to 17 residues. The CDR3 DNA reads TGTGCCAGCAGCTTCCAGAAACCCCCCCCGAGGGTTCAGCCCCAGCATTTT. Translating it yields CASSFQKPPPRVQPQHF.

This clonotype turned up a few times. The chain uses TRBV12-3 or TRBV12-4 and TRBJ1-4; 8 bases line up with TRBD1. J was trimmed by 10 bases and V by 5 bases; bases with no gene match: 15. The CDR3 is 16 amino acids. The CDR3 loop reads CASSIGQGPSSGKLFF. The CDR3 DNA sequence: TGTGCCAGCAGTATCGGACAGGGCCCGTCGTCGGGAAAACTGTTTTTT.

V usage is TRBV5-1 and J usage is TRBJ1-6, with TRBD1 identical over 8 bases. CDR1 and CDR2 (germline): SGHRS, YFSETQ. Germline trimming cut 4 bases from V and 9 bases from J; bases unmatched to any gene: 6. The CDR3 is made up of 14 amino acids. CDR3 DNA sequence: TGCGCCAGCAGCACCGGACAGGGTGGTTCACCCCTCCACTTT. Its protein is CASSTGQGGSPLHF.

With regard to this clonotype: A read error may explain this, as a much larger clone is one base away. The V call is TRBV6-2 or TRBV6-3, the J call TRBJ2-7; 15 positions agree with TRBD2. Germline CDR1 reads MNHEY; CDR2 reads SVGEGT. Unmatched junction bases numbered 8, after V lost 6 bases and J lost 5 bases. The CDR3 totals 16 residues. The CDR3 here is CASSIGLAGGDDEQYF. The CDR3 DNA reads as TGTGCCAGCAGCATTGGACTAGCGGGAGGGGACGACGAGCAGTACTTC.

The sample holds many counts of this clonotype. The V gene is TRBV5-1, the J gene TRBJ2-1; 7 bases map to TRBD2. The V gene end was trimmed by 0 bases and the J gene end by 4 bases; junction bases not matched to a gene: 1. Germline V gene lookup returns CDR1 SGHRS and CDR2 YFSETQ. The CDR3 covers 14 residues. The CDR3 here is CASSLGLAYNEQFF. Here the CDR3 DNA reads TGCGCCAGCAGCTTGGGACTAGCTTACAATGAGCAGTTCTTC.

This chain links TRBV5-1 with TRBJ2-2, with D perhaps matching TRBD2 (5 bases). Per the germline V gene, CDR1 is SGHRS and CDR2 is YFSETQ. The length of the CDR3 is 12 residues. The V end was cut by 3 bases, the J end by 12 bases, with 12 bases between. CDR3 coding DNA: TGCGCCAGCAGCTACCGGGAAAGTAAGCTGTTTTTT. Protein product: CASSYRESKLFF.

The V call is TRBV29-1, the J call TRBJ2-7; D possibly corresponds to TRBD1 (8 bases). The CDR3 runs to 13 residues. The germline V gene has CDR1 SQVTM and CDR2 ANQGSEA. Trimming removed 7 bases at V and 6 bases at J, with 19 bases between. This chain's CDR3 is CSALQGGGREQYF. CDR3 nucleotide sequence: TGCAGCGCTCTACAGGGGGGGGGTCGCGAGCAGTACTTC.

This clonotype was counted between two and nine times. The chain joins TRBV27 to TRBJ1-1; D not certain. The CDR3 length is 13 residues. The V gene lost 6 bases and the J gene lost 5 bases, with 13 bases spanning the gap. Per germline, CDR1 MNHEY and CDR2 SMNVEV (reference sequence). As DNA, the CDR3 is TGTGCCAGCAGAACCATCCTGGGGACTGAAGCTTTCTTT. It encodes CASRTILGTEAFF.

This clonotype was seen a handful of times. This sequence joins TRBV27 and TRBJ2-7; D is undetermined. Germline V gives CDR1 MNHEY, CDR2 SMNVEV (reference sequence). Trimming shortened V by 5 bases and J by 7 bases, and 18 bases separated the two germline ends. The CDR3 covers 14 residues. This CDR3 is CASSVGLGIGEQYF. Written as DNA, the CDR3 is TGTGCCAGCAGTGTAGGTCTCGGTATCGGGGAGCAGTACTTC.

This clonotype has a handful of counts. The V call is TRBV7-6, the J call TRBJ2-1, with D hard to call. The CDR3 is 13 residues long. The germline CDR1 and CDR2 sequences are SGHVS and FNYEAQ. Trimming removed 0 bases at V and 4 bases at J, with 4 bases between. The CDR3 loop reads CASSLAIYNEQFF. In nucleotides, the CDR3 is TGTGCCAGCAGCTTAGCTATTTACAATGAGCAGTTCTTC.

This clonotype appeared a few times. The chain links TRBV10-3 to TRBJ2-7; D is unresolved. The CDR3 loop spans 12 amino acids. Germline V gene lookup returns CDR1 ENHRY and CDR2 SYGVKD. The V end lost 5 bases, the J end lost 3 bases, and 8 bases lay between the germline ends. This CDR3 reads CAISPRDYEQYF. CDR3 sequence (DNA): TGTGCCATCAGTCCAAGGGACTACGAGCAGTACTTC.

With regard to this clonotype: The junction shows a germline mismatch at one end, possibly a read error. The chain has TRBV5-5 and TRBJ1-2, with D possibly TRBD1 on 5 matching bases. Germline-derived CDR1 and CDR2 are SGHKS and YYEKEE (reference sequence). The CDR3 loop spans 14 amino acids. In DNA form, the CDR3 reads TGTGCAAGCAGCTTGGGGCAGGCTCGGCGCGGCTACACCTTC. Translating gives CASSLGQARRGYTF.

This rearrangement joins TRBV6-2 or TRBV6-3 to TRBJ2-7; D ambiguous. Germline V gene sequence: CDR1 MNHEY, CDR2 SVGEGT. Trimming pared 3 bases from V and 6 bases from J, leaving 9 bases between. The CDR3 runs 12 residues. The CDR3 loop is CASSYEVFEQYF. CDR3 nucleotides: TGTGCCAGCAGTTATGAGGTTTTCGAGCAGTACTTC.

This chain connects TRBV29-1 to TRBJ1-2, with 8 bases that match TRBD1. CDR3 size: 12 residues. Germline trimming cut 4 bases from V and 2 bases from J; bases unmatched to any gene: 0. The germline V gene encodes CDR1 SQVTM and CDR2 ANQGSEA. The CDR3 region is CSVGDRNYGYTF. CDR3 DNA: TGCAGCGTTGGGGACAGGAACTATGGCTACACCTTC.

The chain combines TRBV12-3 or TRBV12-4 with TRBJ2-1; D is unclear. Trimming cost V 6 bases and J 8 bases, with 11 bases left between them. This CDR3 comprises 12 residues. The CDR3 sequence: CASSRTIYEQFF. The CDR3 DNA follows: TGTGCCAGCAGCCGTACAATATATGAGCAGTTCTTC.

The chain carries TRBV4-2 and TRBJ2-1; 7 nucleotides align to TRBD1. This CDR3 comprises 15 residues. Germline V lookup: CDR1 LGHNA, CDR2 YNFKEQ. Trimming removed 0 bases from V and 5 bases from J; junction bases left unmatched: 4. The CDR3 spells CASSQEAGGNNEQFF. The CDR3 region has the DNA TGTGCCAGCAGCCAAGAGGCAGGGGGAAACAATGAGCAGTTCTTC.

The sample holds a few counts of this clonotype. Here the CDR3 DNA reads TGTGCCAGCAGCAAGGGCCCCCAAGAGACCCAGTACTTC. Protein product: CASSKGPQETQYF. This chain joins TRBV7-9 and TRBJ2-5; D is undetermined. CDR1 is SEHNR, CDR2 FQNEAQ, per germline (reference sequence). There are 13 residues in the CDR3. Trimming took off 5 bases at V and 1 base at J, with 8 bases between the two ends.

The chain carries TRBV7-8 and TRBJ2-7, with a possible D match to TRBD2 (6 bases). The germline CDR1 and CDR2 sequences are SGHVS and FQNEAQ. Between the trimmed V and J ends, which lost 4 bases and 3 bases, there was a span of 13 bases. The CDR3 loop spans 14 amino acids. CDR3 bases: TGTGCCAGCAGCTCCCGGCGGGGAAACTACGAGCAGTACTTC. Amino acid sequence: CASSSRRGNYEQYF. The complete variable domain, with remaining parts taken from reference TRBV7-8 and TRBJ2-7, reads GAGVSQSPRYKVAKRGQDVALRCDPISGHVSLFWYQQALGQGPEFLTYFQNEAQLDKSGLPSDRFFAERPEGSVSTLKIQRTQQEDSAVYLCASSSRRGNYEQYFGPGTRLTVT.

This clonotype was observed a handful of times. This CDR3 is CASSGDLGETQYF. In DNA, the CDR3 is TGTGCCAGCAGTGGGGACCTAGGGGAGACCCAGTACTTC. This rearrangement joins TRBV2 to TRBJ2-5, with D tentatively TRBD1 or TRBD2 (5 bases each). The V gene lost 4 bases and the J gene lost 5 bases, with 11 bases spanning the gap. CDR1 and CDR2 (germline): SNHLY, FYNNEI. The CDR3 runs to 13 residues.

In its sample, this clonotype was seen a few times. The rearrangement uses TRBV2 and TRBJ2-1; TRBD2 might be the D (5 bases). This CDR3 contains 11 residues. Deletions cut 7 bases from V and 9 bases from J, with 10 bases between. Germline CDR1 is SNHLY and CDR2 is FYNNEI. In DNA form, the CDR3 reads TGTGCCAGCATGGAGGTTGGTGAGCAGTTCTTC. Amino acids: CASMEVGEQFF.

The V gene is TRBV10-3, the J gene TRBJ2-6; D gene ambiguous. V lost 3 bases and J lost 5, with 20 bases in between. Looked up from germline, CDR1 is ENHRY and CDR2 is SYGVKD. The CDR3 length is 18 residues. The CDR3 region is CAISDPNPWLGRANVLTF. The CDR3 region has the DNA TGTGCCATCAGTGACCCTAACCCTTGGCTCGGTAGGGCCAACGTCCTGACTTTC.

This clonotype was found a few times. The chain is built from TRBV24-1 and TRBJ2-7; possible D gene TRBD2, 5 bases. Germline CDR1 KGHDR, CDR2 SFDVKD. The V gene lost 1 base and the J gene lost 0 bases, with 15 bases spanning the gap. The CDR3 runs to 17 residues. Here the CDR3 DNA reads TGTGCCACCAGTGATTTCCCACCTAGCAAAACCTCCTACGAGCAGTACTTC. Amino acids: CATSDFPPSKTSYEQYF.

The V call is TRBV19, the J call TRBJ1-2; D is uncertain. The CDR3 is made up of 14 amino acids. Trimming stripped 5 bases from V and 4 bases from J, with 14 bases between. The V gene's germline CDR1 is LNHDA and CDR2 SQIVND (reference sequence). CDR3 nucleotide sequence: TGTGCCAGTAGTGCAAGAGGGCCCCCCTATGGCTACACCTTC. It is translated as CASSARGPPYGYTF.